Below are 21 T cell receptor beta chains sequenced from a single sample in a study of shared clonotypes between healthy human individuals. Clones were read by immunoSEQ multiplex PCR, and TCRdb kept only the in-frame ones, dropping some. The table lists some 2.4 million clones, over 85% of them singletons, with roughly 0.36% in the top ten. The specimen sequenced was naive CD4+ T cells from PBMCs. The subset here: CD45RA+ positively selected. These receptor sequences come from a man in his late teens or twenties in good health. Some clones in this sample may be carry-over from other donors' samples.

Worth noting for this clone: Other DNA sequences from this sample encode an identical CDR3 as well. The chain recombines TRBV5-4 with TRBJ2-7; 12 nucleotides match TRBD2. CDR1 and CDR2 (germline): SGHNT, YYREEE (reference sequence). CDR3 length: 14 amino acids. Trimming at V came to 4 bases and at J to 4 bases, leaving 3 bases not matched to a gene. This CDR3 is CASSLAGGRYEQYF. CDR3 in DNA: TGTGCCAGCAGCCTAGCGGGAGGGCGGTACGAGCAGTACTTC.

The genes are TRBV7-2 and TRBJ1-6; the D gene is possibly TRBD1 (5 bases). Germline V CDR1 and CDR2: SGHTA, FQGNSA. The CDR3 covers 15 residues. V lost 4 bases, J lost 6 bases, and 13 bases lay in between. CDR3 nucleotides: TGTGCCAGCAGCTGGGGAGGGGCGACTAATTCACCCCTCCACTTT. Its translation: CASSWGGATNSPLHF. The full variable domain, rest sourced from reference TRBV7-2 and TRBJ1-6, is GAGVSQSPSNKVTEKGKDVELRCDPISGHTALYWYRQSLGQGLEFLIYFQGNSAPDKSGLPSDRFSAERTGGSVSTLTIQRTQQEDSAVYLCASSWGGATNSPLHFGNGTRLTVT.

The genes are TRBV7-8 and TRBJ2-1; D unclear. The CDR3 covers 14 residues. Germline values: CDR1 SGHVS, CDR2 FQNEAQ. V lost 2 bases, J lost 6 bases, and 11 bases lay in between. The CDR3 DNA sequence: TGTGCCAGCAGCTTACGAAGTTTGGCCAATGAGCAGTTCTTC. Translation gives CASSLRSLANEQFF.

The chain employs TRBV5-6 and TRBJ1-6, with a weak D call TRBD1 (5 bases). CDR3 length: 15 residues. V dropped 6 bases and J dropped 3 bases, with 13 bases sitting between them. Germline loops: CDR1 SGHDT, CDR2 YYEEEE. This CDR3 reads CASTWTRGYNSPLHF. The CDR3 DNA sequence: TGTGCCAGCACTTGGACGAGGGGCTATAATTCACCCCTCCACTTT. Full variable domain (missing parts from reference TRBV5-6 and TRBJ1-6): DAGVTQSPTHLIKTRGQQVTLRCSPKSGHDTVSWYQQALGQGPQFIFQYYEEEERQRGNFPDRFSGHQFPNYSSELNVNALLLGDSALYLCASTWTRGYNSPLHFGNGTRLTVT.

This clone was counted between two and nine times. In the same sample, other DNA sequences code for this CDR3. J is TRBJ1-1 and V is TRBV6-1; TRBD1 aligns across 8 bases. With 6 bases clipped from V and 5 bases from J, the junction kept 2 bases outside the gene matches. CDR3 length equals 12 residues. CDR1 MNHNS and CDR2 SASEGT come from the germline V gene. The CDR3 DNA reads TGTGCCAGCAGCCGGACAGGGACTGAAGCTTTCTTT. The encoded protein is CASSRTGTEAFF.

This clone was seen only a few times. CDR3 protein: CASSMSGLGEKLFF. Written as DNA, the CDR3 is TGTGCCAGTAGTATGAGTGGGCTCGGGGAAAAACTGTTTTTT. The chain carries TRBV19 and TRBJ1-4; D unclear. Germline V gene lookup returns CDR1 LNHDA and CDR2 SQIVND (reference sequence). Trimming pared 3 bases from V and 8 bases from J, leaving 13 bases between. The CDR3 totals 14 residues.

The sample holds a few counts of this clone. CDR3 nucleotides: TGTGCCTGGAGCCTCGGGACAGGGAATGATCAGCCCCAGCATTTT. As protein: CAWSLGTGNDQPQHF. The V and J genes are TRBV30 and TRBJ1-5; 9 bases line up with TRBD1. The CDR3 spans 15 residues. The J segment lost 5 bases and the V segment lost 3 bases, leaving 8 bases of the junction unmatched. Germline assignment: CDR1 GTSNPN and CDR2 SVGIG (reference sequence).

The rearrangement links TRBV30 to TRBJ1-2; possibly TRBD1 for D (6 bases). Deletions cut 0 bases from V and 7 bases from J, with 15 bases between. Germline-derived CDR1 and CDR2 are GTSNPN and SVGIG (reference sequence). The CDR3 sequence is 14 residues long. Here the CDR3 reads CAWSVQTGSSGYTF. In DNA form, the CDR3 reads TGTGCCTGGAGTGTTCAAACAGGGTCCAGTGGCTACACCTTC.

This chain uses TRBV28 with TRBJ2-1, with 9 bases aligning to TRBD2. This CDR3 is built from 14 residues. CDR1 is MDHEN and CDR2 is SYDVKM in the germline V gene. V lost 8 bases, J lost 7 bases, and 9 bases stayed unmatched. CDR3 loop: CASGISGSRNEQFF. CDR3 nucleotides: TGTGCCAGCGGCATTAGCGGGAGTAGGAATGAGCAGTTCTTC.

The CDR3 loop is CAISDRQPGMNTEAFF. CDR3 nucleotides: TGTGCCATCAGTGACCGACAGCCCGGGATGAACACTGAAGCTTTCTTT. The V call is TRBV10-3, the J call TRBJ1-1; a possible D gene is TRBD1 (5 bases). CDR1 and CDR2 (germline): ENHRY, SYGVKD. V was pared by 3 bases and J by 0 bases, with 14 bases between. This CDR3 is 16 amino acids long.

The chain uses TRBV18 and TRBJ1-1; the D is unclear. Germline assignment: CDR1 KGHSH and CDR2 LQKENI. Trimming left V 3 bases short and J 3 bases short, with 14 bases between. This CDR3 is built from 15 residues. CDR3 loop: CASSPVPLRDTEAFF. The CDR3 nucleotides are TGTGCCAGCTCACCCGTCCCTTTAAGAGACACTGAAGCTTTCTTT.

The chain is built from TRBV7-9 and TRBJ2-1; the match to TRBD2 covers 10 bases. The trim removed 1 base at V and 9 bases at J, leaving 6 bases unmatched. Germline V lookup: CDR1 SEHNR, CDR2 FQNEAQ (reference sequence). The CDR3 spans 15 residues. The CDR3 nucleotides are TGTGCCAGCAGCTTAGAACTAGCGGGAAACCCTGAGCAGTTCTTC. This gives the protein CASSLELAGNPEQFF.

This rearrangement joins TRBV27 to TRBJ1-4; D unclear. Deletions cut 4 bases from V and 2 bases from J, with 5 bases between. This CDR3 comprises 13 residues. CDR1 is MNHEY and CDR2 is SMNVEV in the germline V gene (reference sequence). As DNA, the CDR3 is TGTGCCAGCAGTTCGGAGACTAATGAAAAACTGTTTTTT. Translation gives CASSSETNEKLFF.

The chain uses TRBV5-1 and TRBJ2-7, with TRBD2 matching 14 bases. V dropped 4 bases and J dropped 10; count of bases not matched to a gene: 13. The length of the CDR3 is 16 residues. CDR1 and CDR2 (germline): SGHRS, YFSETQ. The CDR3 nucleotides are TGCGCCAGCAGCGCGTCCGGGACTAGCGGGAGTTCGCGACAGTACTTC. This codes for CASSASGTSGSSRQYF. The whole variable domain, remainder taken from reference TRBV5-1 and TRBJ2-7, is KAGVTQTPRYLIKTRGQQVTLSCSPISGHRSVSWYQQTPGQGLQFLFEYFSETQRNKGNFPGRFSGRQFSNSRSEMNVSTLELGDSALYLCASSASGTSGSSRQYFGPGTRLTVT.

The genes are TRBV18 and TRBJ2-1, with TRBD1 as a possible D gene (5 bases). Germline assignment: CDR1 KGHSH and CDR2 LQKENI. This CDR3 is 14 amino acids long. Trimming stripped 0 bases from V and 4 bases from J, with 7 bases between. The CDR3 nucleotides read TGTGCCAGCTCACCACCGCAGGGTTACAATGAGCAGTTCTTC. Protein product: CASSPPQGYNEQFF.

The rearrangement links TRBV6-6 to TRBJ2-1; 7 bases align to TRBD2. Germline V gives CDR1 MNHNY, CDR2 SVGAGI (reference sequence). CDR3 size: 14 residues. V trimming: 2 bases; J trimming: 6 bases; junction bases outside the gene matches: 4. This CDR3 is CASSYGGRFNEQFF. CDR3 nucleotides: TGTGCCAGCAGTTACGGCGGGAGATTCAATGAGCAGTTCTTC.

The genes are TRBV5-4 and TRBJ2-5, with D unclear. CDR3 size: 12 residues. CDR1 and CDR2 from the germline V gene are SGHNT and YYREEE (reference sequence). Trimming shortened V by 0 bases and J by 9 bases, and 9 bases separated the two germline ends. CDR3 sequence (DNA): TGTGCCAGCAGCTTGGTGTCTGAACCCCAGTACTTC. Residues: CASSLVSEPQYF.

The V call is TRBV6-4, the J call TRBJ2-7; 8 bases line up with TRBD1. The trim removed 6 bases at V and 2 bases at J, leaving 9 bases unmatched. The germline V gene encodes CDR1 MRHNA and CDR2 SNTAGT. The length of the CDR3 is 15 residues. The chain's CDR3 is CASSASGTGTYEQYF. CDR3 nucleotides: TGTGCCAGCAGCGCCTCCGGGACAGGTACCTACGAGCAGTACTTC.

The CDR3 DNA reads TGTGCCAGCTCACCCGGGACAGCGTTTTCGAACACCGGGGAGCTGTTTTTT. Translated: CASSPGTAFSNTGELFF. The rearrangement links TRBV18 to TRBJ2-2, with 7 bases identical to TRBD1. This CDR3 is built from 17 residues. V lost 3 bases and J lost 0; bases outside the gene matches: 7. The germline V gene encodes CDR1 KGHSH and CDR2 LQKENI. Combining the CDR3 with reference TRBV18 and TRBJ2-2 gives the whole variable domain NAGVMQNPRHLVRRRGQEARLRCSPMKGHSHVYWYRQLPEEGLKFMVYLQKENIIDESGMPKERFSAEFPKEGPSILRIQQVVRGDSAAYFCASSPGTAFSNTGELFFGEGSRLTVL.

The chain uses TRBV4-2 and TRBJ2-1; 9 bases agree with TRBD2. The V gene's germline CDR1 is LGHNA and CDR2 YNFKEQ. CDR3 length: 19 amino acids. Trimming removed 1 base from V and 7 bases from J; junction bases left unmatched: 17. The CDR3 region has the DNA TGTGCCAGCAGCCAAGTCTCGCGAGCGGGAGGACCGGGGCCAAATGAGCAGTTCTTC. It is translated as CASSQVSRAGGPGPNEQFF.

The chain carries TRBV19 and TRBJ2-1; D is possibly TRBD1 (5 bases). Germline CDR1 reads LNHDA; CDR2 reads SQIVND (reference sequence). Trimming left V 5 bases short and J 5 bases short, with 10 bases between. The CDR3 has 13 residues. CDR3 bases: TGTGCCAGTAGTTTACAGGTTGACAATGAGCAGTTCTTC. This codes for CASSLQVDNEQFF.